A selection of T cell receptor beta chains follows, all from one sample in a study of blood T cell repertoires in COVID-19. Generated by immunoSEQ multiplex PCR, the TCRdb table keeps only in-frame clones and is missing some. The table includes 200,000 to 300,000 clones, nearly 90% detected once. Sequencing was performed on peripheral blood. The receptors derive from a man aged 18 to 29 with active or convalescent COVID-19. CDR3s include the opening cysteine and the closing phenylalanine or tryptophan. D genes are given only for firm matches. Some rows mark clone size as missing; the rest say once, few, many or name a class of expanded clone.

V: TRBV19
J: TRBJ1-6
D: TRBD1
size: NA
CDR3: CASRGKWDRNSPLHF
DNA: TGTGCCAGTAGAGGAAAATGGGACAGGAATTCACCCCTCCACTTT

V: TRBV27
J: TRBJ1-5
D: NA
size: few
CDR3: CASRLGADQPQHF
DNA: TGTGCCAGCAGGCTGGGGGCCGATCAGCCCCAGCATTTT

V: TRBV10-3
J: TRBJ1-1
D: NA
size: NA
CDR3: CAIRASGGNTEAFF
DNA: TGTGCCATCAGAGCATCAGGAGGGAACACTGAAGCTTTCTTT

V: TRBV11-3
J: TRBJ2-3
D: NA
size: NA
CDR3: CASSFSSDYRTDTQYF
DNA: TGTGCCAGCAGCTTCTCCTCTGACTACCGCACAGATACGCAGTATTTT

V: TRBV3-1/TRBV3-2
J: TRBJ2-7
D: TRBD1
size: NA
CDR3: CASSQDRDRVHF
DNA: TGTGCCAGCAGCCAAGATAGGGACAGGGTGCACTTC

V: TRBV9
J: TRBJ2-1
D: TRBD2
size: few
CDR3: CASSGTSGGYNEQFF
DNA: TGTGCCAGCAGCGGGACTAGCGGAGGTTACAATGAGCAGTTCTTC

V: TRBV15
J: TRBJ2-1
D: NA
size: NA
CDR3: CATSRDQGSYNEQFF
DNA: TGTGCCACCAGCAGAGATCAGGGGTCCTACAATGAGCAGTTCTTC

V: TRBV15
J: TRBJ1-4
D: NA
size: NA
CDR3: CATSRRQVSNEKLFF
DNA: TGTGCCACCAGCAGAAGACAGGTTTCTAATGAAAAACTGTTTTTT

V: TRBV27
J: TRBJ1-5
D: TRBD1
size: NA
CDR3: CASTPGGGNQPQHF
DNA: TGTGCCAGCACCCCAGGGGGTGGCAATCAGCCCCAGCATTTT

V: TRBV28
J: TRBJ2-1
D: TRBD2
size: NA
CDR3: CASRRGTSGKNEQFF
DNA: TGTGCCAGCAGGAGGGGGACTAGCGGGAAAAATGAGCAGTTCTTC

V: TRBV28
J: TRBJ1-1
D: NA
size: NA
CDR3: CASRTRTLDTEAFF
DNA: TGTGCCAGCAGAACTAGGACCCTTGACACTGAAGCTTTCTTT

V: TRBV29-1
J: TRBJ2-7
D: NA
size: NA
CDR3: CSVVFYEQYF
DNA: TGCAGCGTTGTATTCTACGAGCAGTACTTC

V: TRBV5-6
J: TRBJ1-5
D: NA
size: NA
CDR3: CASSLQGINQPQHF
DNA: TGTGCCAGCAGCTTGCAGGGTATCAATCAGCCCCAGCATTTT

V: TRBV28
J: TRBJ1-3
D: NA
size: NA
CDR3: CASSLGVSGNTIYF
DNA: TGTGCCAGCAGTTTAGGAGTCTCTGGAAACACCATATATTTT

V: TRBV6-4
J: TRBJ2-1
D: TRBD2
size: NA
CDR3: CASSDSSGRASEQFF
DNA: TGTGCCAGCAGTGACTCTAGCGGGAGGGCCTCTGAGCAGTTCTTC

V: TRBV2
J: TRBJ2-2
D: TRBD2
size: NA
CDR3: CASRGPASGRAGTGELFF
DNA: TGTGCCAGCAGGGGGCCAGCTAGCGGGAGGGCCGGCACCGGGGAGCTGTTTTTT

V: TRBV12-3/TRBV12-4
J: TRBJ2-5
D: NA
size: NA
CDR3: CASSGGAETQYF
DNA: TGTGCCAGCAGCGGGGGTGCAGAGACCCAGTACTTC

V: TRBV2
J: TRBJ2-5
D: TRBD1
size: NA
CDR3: CASRVEGQGGETQYF
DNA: TGTGCCAGCAGGGTCGAGGGACAGGGAGGAGAGACCCAGTACTTC

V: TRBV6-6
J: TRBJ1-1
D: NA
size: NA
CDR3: CASTPLDGVNTEAFF
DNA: TGTGCCAGCACCCCCCTCGACGGGGTTAACACTGAAGCTTTCTTT

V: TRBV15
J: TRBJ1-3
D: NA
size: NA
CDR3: CATSRELISGNTIYF
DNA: TGTGCCACCAGCAGAGAACTCATCTCTGGAAACACCATATATTTT

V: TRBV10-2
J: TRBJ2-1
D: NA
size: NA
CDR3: CASSLEFRQQFF
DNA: TGCGCCAGCAGTCTGGAGTTCCGGCAGCAGTTCTTC

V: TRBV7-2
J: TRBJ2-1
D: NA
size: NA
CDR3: CASSQGHSSYNEQFF
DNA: TGTGCCAGCAGCCAGGGACACAGCTCCTACAATGAGCAGTTCTTC

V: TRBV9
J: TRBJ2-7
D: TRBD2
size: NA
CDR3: CASSVGASGSIYEQYF
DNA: TGTGCCAGCAGCGTAGGAGCTAGCGGGAGTATCTACGAGCAGTACTTC

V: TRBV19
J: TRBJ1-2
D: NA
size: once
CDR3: CASSPSWEGLAYGYTF
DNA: TGTGCCAGTAGTCCCTCTTGGGAGGGGTTGGCCTATGGCTACACCTTC

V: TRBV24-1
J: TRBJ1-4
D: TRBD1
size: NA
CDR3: CATSDSGTDEKLFF
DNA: TGTGCCACCAGTGATTCCGGGACAGATGAAAAACTGTTTTTT

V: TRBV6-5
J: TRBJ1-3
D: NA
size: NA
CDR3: CASSVGGRAGNTIYF
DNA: TGTGCCAGCAGCGTAGGGGGAAGGGCTGGAAACACCATATATTTT

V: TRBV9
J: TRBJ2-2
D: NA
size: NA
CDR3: CASNGGNTGELFF
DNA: TGTGCCAGCAACGGGGGAAACACCGGGGAGCTGTTTTTT

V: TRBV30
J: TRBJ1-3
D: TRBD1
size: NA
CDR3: CAWSVRQGATGNTIYF
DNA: TGTGCCTGGAGTGTACGACAGGGGGCGACTGGAAACACCATATATTTT

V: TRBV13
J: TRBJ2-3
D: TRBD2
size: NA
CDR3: CASSLRASSGGSVRDTQYF
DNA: TGTGCCAGCAGCTTGCGGGCTTCTAGCGGGGGCTCGGTGAGAGATACGCAGTATTTT

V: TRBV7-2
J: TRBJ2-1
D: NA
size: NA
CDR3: CASSPSSSYNEQFF
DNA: TGTGCCAGCAGCCCCTCGAGCTCCTACAATGAGCAGTTCTTC

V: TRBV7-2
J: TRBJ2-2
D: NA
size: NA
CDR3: CASSLFSGGDTGELFF
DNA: TGTGCCAGCAGCCTCTTTAGCGGAGGGGACACCGGGGAGCTGTTTTTT

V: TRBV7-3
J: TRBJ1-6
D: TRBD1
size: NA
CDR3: CASSLTGSSYNSPLHF
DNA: TGTGCCAGCAGCTTGACAGGGAGCTCCTATAATTCACCCCTCCACTTT

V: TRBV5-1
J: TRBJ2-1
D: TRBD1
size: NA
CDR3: CASSFHGQGDSYNEQFF
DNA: TGCGCCAGCAGCTTTCATGGACAGGGGGACTCCTACAATGAGCAGTTCTTC

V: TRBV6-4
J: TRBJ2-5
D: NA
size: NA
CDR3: CARVLRDISETQYF
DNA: TGTGCCAGAGTACTAAGGGACATTTCAGAGACCCAGTACTTC

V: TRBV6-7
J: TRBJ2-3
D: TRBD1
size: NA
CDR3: CASSYLGTGGTDTQYF
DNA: TGTGCCAGCAGTTACCTCGGGACAGGGGGCACAGATACGCAGTATTTT

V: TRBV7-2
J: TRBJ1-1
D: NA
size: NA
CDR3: CASSPRTGKTEAFF
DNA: TGTGCCAGCAGCCCCCGGACGGGGAAGACTGAAGCTTTCTTT

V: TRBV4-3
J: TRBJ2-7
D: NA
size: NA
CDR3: CASSQDIYRTYEQYF
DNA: TGCGCCAGCAGCCAAGATATTTACAGGACCTACGAGCAGTACTTC

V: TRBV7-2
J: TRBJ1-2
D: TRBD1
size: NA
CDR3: CASSGQGEIGGYTF
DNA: TGTGCCAGCAGTGGACAGGGGGAAATAGGTGGCTACACCTTC

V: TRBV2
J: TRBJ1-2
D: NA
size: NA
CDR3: CASSEGQGLGNYGYTF
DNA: TGTGCCAGCAGTGAGGGGCAGGGGCTGGGTAACTATGGCTACACCTTC

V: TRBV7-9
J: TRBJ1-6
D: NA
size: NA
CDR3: CASSNPGLGNSPLHF
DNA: TGTGCCAGCAGCAACCCAGGGCTCGGCAATTCACCCCTCCACTTT

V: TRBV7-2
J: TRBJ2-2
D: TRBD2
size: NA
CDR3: CASTLVGLVSGELFF
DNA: TGTGCCAGCACCCTAGTGGGACTAGTAAGCGGGGAGCTGTTTTTT

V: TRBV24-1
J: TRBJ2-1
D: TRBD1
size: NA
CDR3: CATSDYGQAEPDEQFF
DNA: TGTGCCACCAGTGATTACGGACAGGCGGAACCCGATGAGCAGTTCTTC

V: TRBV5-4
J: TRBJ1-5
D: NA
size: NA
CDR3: CASSLDRDQPQHF
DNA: TGTGCCAGCAGCTTGGACAGGGATCAGCCCCAGCATTTT

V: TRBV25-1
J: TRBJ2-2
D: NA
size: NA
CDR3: CASSRVSGELFF
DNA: TGTGCCAGCAGTCGAGTGTCCGGGGAGCTGTTTTTT

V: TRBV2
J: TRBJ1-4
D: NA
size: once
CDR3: CASSEFQINEKLFF
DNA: TGTGCCAGCAGTGAATTTCAGATTAATGAAAAACTGTTTTTT

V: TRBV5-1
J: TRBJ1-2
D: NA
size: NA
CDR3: CASSTGTTGDYGYTF
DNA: TGCGCCAGCAGCACCGGGACAACAGGTGACTATGGCTACACCTTC

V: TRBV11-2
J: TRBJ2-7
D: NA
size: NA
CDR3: CASSLGPRYEQYF
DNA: TGTGCCAGCAGCTTAGGTCCTCGTTACGAGCAGTACTTC

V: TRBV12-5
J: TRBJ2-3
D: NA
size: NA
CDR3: CASGWAGTDTQYF
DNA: TGTGCTAGTGGTTGGGCAGGCACAGATACGCAGTATTTT

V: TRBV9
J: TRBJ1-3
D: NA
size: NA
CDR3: CASSVDTAGNTIYF
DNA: TGTGCCAGCAGCGTAGACACAGCTGGAAACACCATATATTTT

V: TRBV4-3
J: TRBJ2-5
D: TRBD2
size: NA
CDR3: CASSPTGYPKTSGKSVAETQYF
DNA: TGCGCCAGCAGCCCAACCGGTTACCCTAAGACTAGCGGGAAGTCTGTGGCAGAGACCCAGTACTTC

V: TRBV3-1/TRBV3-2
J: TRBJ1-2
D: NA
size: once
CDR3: CASSQASGNGYTF
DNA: TGTGCCAGCAGCCAAGCGTCAGGCAATGGCTACACCTTC

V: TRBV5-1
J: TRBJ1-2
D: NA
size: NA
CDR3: CASSLARGAEGYTF
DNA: TGCGCCAGCAGCTTGGCACGGGGGGCGGAAGGCTACACCTTC